This TCR beta chain was identified during a study of blood T cell repertoires in COVID-19. Study-level background: The United States, Italy and Spain provided the acute and convalescent COVID-19 samples. In each case, the material was cDNA or gDNA derived from T cells, B-cell-depleted T cells, or PBMCs.

Study processing details: Estimation of nucleated cell counts relied on the amplification of reference gene primers. Sequenced by immunoSEQ multiplex PCR; TCRdb stores in-frame clones only, minus some. V and J calls plus clone size are reproduced from that table; the DNA served to infer D and trimming. In the table there are some 200,000 clones, roughly four fifths of which are singletons. In germline, CDR1 is MNHEY, CDR2 SVGEGT. The CDR3 spans 11 residues. V dropped 6 bases and J dropped 8 bases, with 10 bases sitting between them. This receptor was obtained from a woman aged 40 to 50 with acute or convalescent COVID-19. The J gene is TRBJ1-2, the V gene TRBV6-2 or TRBV6-3; D unclear. Input material: peripheral blood. The CDR3 protein is CASSRRVGYTF. The CDR3, as DNA: TGTGCCAGCAGCCGGAGGGTGGGCTACACCTTC.